The following is a T cell receptor beta chain sequence with its context. The target antigen is unknown. Assay used: immunoSEQ multiplex PCR; TCRdb lists only in-frame clones, some missing. The sample lists over 150,000 clones, roughly 90% occurring once. These data come from a study of T cell responses to AZD1222 COVID-19 vaccine. Study-wide results and caveats: Only 5 or 6 people who got AZD1222 tested seropositive at baseline. Clonal diversity may have been underestimated in mostly white British donors.

J lost 2 bases, V lost 7 bases, and 9 bases had no gene match. Germline lookup yields CDR1 MDHEN and CDR2 SYDVKM. This CDR3 is 15 amino acids long. This clonotype was obtained from an adult who received the AZD1222 COVID-19 vaccine. The rearrangement joins TRBV28 to TRBJ2-3, with 7 bases aligning to TRBD1. The specimen comprised peripheral blood, sampled 28 days after the second AZD1222 dose. CDR3 region: CASTQPGQSTDTQYF. In DNA form, the CDR3 reads TGTGCCAGCACCCAACCGGGACAGTCCACAGATACGCAGTATTTT.